The sequence of this TCR beta chain was determined in a study of cytomegalovirus exposure and HLA in healthy donors. Study in general: T cells numbering about 179 million yielded some 100 million unique TCR beta sequences in an earlier analysis.

A word on this clone: Its antigen is undetermined.

Both 60 Vbeta primers and 13 Jbeta primers went into the PCR. Data came from immunoSEQ multiplex PCR; TCRdb stores just in-frame clones and leaves some out. The repertoire holds 100,000 to 150,000 clones, 65% to 80% seen once, with approximately 3.6% in the top ten. Overall study results and limits: Analysis performed later found approximately 17,000 TCR beta sequences associated with HLA alleles at 0.05 false discovery rate.

V was cut by 3 bases and J by 5 bases, with 11 bases left in between. The length of the CDR3 is 14 residues. CDR1 is MNHEY, CDR2 SMNVEV, per germline (reference sequence). The receptor was derived from a man under 40 in good health and CMV-seronegative. The V gene is TRBV27, the J gene TRBJ1-5; D is possibly TRBD1 (5 bases). The sample consisted of PBMCs. The CDR3 protein is CASSFGGPDQPQHF. CDR3 DNA: TGTGCCAGCAGTTTCGGGGGTCCGGATCAGCCCCAGCATTTT.